This T cell receptor (beta chain) was identified in a study of T cells in Graves' hyperthyroidism and ophthalmopathy. Template material for amplifying TCR beta CDR3 regions consisted of RNA transcripts. TCR CDR3 underwent first-round RT-PCR with the HTBI primer set. TCRdb reprocessed the multiplex PCR reads with MiXCR, giving one entry per CDR3 protein. The table includes about 660,000 distinct CDR3 sequences, 45% detected once. Germline-derived CDR1 and CDR2 are SNHLY and FYNNEI. CDR3 length: 14 residues. With 7 bases removed from V and 8 bases from J, the gap between germline ends came to 20 bases. The genes are TRBV2 and TRBJ1-2; possible D gene TRBD1, 6 bases. Source material: peripheral blood or thyroid tissue (not recorded which). This receptor was identified in an adult man with Graves' disease, either hyperthyroidism or ophthalmopathy (not recorded which). As DNA, the CDR3 is TGTGCCAGCACAGGACGAGATAACAGGGAGGGCTACACCTTC. Protein sequence: CASTGRDNREGYTF.